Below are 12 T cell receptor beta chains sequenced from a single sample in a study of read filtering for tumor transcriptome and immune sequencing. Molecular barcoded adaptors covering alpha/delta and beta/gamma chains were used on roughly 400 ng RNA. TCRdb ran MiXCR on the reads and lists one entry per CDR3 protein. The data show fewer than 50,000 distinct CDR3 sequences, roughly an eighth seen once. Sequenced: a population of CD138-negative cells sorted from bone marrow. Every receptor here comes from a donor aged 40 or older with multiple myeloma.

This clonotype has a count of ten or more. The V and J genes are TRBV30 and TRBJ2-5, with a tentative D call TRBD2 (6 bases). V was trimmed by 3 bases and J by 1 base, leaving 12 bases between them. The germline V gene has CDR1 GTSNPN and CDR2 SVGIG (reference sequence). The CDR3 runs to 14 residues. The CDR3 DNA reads TGTGCCTGGAGGCCAGGGAGGCCCCAAGAGACCCAGTACTTC. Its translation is CAWRPGRPQETQYF.

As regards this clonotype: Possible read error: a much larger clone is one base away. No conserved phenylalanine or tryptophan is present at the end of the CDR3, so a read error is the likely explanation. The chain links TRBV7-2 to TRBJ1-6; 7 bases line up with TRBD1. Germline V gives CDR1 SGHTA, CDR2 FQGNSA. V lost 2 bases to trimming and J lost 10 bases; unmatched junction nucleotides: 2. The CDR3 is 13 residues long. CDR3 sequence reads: CASSLRDRSPLHY. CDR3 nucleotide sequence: TGTGCCAGCAGCTTACGGGACAGATCACCCCTCCACTAT.

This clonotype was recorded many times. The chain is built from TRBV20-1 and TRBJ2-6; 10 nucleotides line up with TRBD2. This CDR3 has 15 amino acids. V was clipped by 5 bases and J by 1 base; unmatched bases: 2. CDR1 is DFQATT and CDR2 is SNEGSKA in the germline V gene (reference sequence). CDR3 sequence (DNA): TGCAGTGCTTCAGCGGGAGGGTCTGGGGCCAACGTCCTGACTTTC. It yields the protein CSASAGGSGANVLTF.

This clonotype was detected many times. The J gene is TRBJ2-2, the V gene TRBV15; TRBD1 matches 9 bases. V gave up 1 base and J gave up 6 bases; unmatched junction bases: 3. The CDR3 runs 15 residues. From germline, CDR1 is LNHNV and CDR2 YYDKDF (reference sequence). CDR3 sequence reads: CATSRGDRDAGELFF. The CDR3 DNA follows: TGTGCCACCAGCAGAGGGGACAGGGACGCCGGGGAGCTGTTTTTT. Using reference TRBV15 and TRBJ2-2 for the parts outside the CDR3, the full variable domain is DAMVIQNPRYQVTQFGKPVTLSCSQTLNHNVMYWYQQKSSQAPKLLFHYYDKDFNNEADTPDNFQSRRPNTSFCFLDIRSPGLGDTAMYLCATSRGDRDAGELFFGEGSRLTVL.

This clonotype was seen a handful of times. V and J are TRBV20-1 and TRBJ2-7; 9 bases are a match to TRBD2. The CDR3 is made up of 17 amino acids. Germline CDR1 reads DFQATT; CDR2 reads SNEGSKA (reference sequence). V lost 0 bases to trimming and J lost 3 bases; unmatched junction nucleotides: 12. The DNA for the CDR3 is TGCAGTGCTAGAGATAGGACACTTCGGCGGGAGGGCTACGAGCAGTACTTC. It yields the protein CSARDRTLRREGYEQYF.

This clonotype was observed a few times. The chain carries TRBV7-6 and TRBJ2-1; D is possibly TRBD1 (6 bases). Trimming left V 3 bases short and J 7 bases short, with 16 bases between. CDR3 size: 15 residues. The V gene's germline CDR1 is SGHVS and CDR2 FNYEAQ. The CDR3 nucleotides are TGTGCCAGCAGCTTCGGACAGCAGGGCAATAATGAGCAGTTCTTC. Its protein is CASSFGQQGNNEQFF.

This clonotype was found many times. CDR3 sequence (DNA): TGTGCCAGCAGCCCGGATCGCAACCACGAGCAGTACTTC. Translation: CASSPDRNHEQYF. The rearrangement uses TRBV7-9 and TRBJ2-7; D is undetermined. This CDR3 spans 13 amino acids. V was shortened by 5 bases and J by 5 bases, with 13 bases between the two germline ends. Germline CDR1 SEHNR, CDR2 FQNEAQ (reference sequence).

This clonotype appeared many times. The CDR3 DNA reads as TGCAGTGCTAGAGTCACTAGCGGGAGGTACGAGCAGTACTTC. It is translated as CSARVTSGRYEQYF. This chain links TRBV20-1 with TRBJ2-7; 12 bases map to TRBD2. The trim removed 1 base at V and 4 bases at J, leaving 2 bases unmatched. The CDR3 loop spans 14 amino acids. In germline, CDR1 is DFQATT, CDR2 SNEGSKA (reference sequence).

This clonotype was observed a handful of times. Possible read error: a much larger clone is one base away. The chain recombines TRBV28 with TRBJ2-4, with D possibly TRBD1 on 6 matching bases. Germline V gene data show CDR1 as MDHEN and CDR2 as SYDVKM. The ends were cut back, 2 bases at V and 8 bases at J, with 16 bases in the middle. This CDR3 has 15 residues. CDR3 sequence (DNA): TGTGCCAGCAGTTTAGCTGGGGGCGCTCAGGACATTCAGTACTTC. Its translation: CASSLAGGAQDIQYF.

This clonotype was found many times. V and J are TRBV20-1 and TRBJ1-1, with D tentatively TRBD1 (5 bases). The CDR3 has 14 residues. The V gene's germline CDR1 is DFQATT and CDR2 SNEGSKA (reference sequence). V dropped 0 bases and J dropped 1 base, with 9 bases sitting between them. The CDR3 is CSARDQTGNTEAFF. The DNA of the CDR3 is TGCAGTGCTAGAGATCAAACAGGGAACACTGAAGCTTTCTTT.

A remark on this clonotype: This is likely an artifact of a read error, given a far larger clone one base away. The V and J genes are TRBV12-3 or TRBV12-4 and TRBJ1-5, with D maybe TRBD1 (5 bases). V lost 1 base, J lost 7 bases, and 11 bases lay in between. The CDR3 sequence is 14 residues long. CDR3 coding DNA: TGTGCCAGCAGTTTAGAGATGGGGCGCCAGCCCCAGCATTTT. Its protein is CASSLEMGRQPQHF.

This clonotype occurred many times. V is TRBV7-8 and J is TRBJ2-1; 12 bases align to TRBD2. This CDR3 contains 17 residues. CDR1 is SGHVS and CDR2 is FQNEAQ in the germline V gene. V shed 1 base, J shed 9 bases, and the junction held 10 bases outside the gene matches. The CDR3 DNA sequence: TGTGCCAGCAGCTTAGTGATGCTAGCGGGAGGGCCTGGTGAGCAGTTCTTC. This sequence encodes CASSLVMLAGGPGEQFF.